This T cell receptor (beta chain) was captured by sequencing in a study of T cell repertoires in aging, cancer and after chemotherapy. Regarding the study as a whole: Rebound thymic output was suggested by rising median generation probability during chemotherapy in each cancer cohort. Compared with age-matched healthy donors, untreated hematological or solid cancer patients showed higher blood TCR clonality. Immunological memory after chemotherapy cannot be judged from the repertoire data.

Germline loops: CDR1 KGHSH, CDR2 LQKENI. The CDR3 length is 16 residues. The V end lost 4 bases, the J end lost 8 bases, and 20 bases lay between the germline ends. About this clonotype itself: The antigen remains unidentified.

A mixed TRB-A/B primer pool amplified rearranged TRB by multiplex touch-down PCR. MiXCR was run by TCRdb on the multiplex PCR reads, yielding one entry per CDR3 protein. This sample has under 5,500 distinct CDR3 sequences, with about 40% found just once. Amplification of TCR beta used genomic DNA extracted from peripheral blood. The sample comprised blood. The gene calls are TRBV18 and TRBJ1-4; TRBD1 is a possible D gene (5 bases). The clonotype was recovered from a human donor with a blood cancer. The CDR3 bases are TGTGCCAGCTCACTTTCCTCCGGGGGGGGAAGAGAAAAACTGTTTTTT. Translation gives CASSLSSGGGREKLFF.